This paragraph reports one T cell receptor beta chain. The antigen is undetermined. This entry is derived from a study of OX40 agonist ivuxolimab in advanced cancers. Whole-study context: Dose-escalation subjects each had hepatocellular carcinoma, melanoma, renal cell or head and neck cancer.

Using immunoSEQ multiplex PCR, the repertoire was profiled, and TCRdb retains in-frame clones only, with some absent. The table has about 100,000 clones, around 93% seen once; the top ten hold about 1.2%. The CDR3 has 17 amino acids. Study-level findings and limits: Some nonresponders also had low normalized T-cell clonal expansion. Within 6 weeks, CD4+ and CD8+ blood T cells expanded clonally at 0.1 to 3.0 mg/kg.

Sequencing used CD4+ or CD8+ T cells sorted from blood, obtained in a trial of the OX40 agonist ivuxolimab. This clonotype was sampled from an adult with an advanced solid tumor such as melanoma, head and neck, liver or kidney cancer. The chain joins TRBV21-1 to TRBJ2-5; TRBD2 is the table's D call and was not checked against the DNA. TRBV21-1 is given as a pseudogene. CDR3: CASPACGAVLSIETQYF. In DNA, the CDR3 is TGTGCCAGCCCCGCCTGCGGGGCCGTACTTTCAATAGAGACCCAGTACTTC.